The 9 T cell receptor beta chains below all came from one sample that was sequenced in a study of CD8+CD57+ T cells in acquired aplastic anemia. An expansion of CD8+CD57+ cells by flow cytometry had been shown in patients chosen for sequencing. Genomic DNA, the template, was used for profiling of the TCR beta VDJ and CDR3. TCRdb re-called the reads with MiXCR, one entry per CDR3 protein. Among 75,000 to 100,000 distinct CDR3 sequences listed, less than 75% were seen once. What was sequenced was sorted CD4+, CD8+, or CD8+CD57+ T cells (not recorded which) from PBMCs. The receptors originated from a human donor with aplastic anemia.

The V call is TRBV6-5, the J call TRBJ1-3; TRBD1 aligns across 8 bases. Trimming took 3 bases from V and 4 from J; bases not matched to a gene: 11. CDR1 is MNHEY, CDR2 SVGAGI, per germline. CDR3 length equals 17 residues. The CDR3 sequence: CASSYVLNRGTGNTIYF. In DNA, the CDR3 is TGTGCCAGCAGTTATGTCCTAAACAGGGGGACCGGAAACACCATATATTTT.

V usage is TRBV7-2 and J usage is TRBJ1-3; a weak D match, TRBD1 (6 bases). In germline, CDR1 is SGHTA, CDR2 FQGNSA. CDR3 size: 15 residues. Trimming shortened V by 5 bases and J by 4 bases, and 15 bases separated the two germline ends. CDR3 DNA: TGTGCCAGCAGCAGAAGCCGGACAGAGGGAAACACCATATATTTT. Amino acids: CASSRSRTEGNTIYF.

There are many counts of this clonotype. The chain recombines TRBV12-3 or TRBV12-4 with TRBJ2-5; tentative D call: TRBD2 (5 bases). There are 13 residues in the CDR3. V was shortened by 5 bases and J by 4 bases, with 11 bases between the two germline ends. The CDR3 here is CASSAGLLETQYF. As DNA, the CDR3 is TGTGCCAGCAGTGCCGGACTTTTAGAGACCCAGTACTTC.

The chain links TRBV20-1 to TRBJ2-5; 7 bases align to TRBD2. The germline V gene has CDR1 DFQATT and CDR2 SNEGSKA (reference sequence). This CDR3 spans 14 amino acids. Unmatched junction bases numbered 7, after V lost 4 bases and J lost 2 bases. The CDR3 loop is CSAIGLAVQETQYF. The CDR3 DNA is TGCAGTGCTATTGGCCTAGCGGTGCAAGAGACCCAGTACTTC.

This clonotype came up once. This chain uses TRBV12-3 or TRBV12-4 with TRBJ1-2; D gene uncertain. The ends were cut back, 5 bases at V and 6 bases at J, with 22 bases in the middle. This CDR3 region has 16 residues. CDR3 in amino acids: CASSLIPGLGRNGYTF. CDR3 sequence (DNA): TGTGCCAGCAGTCTCATCCCAGGTCTGGGAAGAAATGGCTACACCTTC.

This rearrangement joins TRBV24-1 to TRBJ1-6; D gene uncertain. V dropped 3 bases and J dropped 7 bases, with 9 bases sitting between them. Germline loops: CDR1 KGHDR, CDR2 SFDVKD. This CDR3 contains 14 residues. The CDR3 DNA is TGTGCCACCAGTGATAGCTGGGAAAATTCACCCCTCCACTTT. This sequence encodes CATSDSWENSPLHF.

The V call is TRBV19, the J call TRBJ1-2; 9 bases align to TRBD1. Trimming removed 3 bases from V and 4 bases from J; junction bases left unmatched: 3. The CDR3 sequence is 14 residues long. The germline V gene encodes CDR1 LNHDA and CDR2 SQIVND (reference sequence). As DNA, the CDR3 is TGTGCCAGTAGTATCGGGACAGGGTTCTATGGCTACACCTTC. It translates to CASSIGTGFYGYTF.

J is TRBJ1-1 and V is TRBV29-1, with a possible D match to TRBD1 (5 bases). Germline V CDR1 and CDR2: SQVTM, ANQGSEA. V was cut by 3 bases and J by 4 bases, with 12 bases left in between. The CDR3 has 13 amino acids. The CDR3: CSVDGGVITEAFF. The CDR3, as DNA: TGCAGCGTTGACGGGGGGGTCATCACTGAAGCTTTCTTT.

CDR3 DNA: TGTGCCACCAGCAGAGATGGAACCCCGGAGACTGACAATTCACCCCTCCACTTT. Translated, it gives CATSRDGTPETDNSPLHF. V gene TRBV15 combines with J gene TRBJ1-6; D not resolved. The V end was cut by 0 bases, the J end by 7 bases, with 19 bases between. Germline CDR1 and CDR2: LNHNV and YYDKDF (reference sequence). CDR3 length equals 18 residues.